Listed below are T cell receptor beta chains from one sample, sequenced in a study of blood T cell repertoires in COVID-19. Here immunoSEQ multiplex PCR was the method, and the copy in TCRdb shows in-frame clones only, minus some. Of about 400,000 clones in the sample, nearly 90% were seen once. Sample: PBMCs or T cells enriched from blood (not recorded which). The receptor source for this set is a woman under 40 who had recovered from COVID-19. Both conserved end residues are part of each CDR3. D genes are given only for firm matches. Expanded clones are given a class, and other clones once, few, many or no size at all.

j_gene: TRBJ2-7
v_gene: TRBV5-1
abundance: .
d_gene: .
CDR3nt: TGCGCCAGCACCCCTTCCCCAGGGCCTTACGAGCAGTACTTC
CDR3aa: CASTPSPGPYEQYF

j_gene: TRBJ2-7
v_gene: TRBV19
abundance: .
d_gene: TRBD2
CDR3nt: TGTGCCCCCACCCGGACTAGCGGGAGCTCCTACGAGCAGTACTTC
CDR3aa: CAPTRTSGSSYEQYF

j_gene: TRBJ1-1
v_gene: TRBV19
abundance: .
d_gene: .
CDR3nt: TGTGCCAGTAGACAGGGAGTCTACGGTGAAGCTTTCTTT
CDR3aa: CASRQGVYGEAFF

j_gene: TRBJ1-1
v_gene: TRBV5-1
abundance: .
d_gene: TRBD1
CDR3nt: TGCGCCAGCAGCTCCCAGACAGGGTTGAACACTGAAGCTTTCTTT
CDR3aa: CASSSQTGLNTEAFF

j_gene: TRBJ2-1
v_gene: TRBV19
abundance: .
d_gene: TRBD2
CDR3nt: TGTGCCAGTAGTACTAGCGGGGGGGCCTCTGAGCAGTTCTTC
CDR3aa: CASSTSGGASEQFF

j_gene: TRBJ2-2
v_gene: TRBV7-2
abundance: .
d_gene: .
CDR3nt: TGTGCCAGCAGCTTGCAGGGTATAGGGTTTGGGGAGCTGTTTTTT
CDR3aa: CASSLQGIGFGELFF

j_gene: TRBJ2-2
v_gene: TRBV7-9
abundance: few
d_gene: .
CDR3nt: TGTGCCAGCAGAGCGGACAGAAAATTGAACACCGGGGAGCTGTTTTTT
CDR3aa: CASRADRKLNTGELFF

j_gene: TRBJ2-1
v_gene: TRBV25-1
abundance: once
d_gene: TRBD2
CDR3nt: TGTGCCAGCAGTGCCCGGGACTACCTTTACAATGAGCAGTTCTTC
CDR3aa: CASSARDYLYNEQFF

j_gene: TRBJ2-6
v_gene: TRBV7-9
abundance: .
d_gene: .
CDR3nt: TGTGCCAGCAGCCAGGGGAGGGCCAACGTCCTGACTTTC
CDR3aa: CASSQGRANVLTF

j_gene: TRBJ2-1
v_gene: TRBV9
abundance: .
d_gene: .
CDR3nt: TGTGCCAGCAGCGTAGGAGTAGAGCAGTTCTTC
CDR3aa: CASSVGVEQFF

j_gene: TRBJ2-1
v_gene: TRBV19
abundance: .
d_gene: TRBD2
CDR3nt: TGTGCCAGTAGAAAATCATGGCTAGCGGGGGACAATGAGCAGTTCTTC
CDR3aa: CASRKSWLAGDNEQFF

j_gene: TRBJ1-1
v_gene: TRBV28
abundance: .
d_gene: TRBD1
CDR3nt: TGTGCCAGCAGTCCGCCGACAGGGTATGCTTTCTTT
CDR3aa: CASSPPTGYAFF

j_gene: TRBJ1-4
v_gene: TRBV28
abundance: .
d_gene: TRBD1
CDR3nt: TGTGCCAGCAGTTCGGGGGACAGTGGGTATGAAAAACTGTTTTTT
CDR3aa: CASSSGDSGYEKLFF

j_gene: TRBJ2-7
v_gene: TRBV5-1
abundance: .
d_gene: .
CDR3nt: TGCGCCAGCAGCTTAGGAGTATCCTACGAGCAGTACTTC
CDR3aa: CASSLGVSYEQYF

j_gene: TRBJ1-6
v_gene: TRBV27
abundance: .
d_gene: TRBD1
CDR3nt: TGTGCCAGCGCCAGGGGGATCGGTAATTCACCCCTCCACTTT
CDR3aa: CASARGIGNSPLHF

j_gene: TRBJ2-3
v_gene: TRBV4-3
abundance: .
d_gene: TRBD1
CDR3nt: TGCGCCAGCAGTCCGGACAGGGGCCTAGGAGATACGCAGTATTTT
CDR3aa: CASSPDRGLGDTQYF

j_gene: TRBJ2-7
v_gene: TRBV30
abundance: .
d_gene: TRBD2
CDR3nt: TGTGCCTGGAGTGTACTGATAGGGCGGGGGGAAGACGAGCAGTACTTC
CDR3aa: CAWSVLIGRGEDEQYF

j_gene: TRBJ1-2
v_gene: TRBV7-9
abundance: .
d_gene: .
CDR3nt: TGTGCCAGCAGCTTATTGGTACAGGGTGTCGGCTACACCTTC
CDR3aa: CASSLLVQGVGYTF

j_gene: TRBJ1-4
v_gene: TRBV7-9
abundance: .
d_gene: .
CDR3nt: TGTGCCAGCAGCTTAGGGAGGGCAGGCGGTGAAAAACTGTTTTTT
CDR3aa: CASSLGRAGGEKLFF

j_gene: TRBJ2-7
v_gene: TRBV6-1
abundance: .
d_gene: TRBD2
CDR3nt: TGTGCCAGCAGTGAAAGGGTAGCGGGCCTCTCCTACGAGCAGTACTTC
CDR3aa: CASSERVAGLSYEQYF

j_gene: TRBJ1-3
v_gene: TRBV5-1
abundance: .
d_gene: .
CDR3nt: TGCGCCAGCAGCTTATCAGGGAACTCTGGAAACACCATATATTTT
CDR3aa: CASSLSGNSGNTIYF

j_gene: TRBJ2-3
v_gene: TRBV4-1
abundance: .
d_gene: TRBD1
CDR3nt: TGCGCCAGCAGCCCCCTGGGACAGGGGGCCACAGATACGCAGTATTTT
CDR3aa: CASSPLGQGATDTQYF

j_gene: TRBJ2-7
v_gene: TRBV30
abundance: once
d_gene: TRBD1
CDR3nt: TGTGCCTGGAGTGTATTCTTTGGACAGGGTAGCTACGAGCAGTACTTC
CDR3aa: CAWSVFFGQGSYEQYF

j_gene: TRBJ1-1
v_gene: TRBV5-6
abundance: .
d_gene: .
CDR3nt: TGTGCCAGCAGCCCCTTTGACGAGAGGCCTGAAGCTTTCTTT
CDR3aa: CASSPFDERPEAFF

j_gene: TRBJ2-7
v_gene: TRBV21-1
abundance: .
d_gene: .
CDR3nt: TGTGCCAGCAGCAGAGACGGGTACGAGCAGTACTTC
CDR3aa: CASSRDGYEQYF

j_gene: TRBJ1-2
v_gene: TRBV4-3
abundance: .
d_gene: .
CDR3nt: TGCGCCAGCAGCCAAGACCTCTACACAGGGTACACCTTC
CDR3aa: CASSQDLYTGYTF

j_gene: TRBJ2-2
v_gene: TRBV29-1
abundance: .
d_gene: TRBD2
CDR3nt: TGCAGCGTTAGTTTAGCGGGAGTCACCGGGGAGCTGTTTTTT
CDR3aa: CSVSLAGVTGELFF

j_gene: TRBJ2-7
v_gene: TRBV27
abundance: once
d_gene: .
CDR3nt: TGTGCCAGCAGCTATAGGAGCTCCTACGAGCAGTACTTC
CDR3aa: CASSYRSSYEQYF

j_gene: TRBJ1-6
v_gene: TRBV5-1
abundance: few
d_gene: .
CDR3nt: TGCGCCAGCGGTAACATTGATTCACCCCTCCACTTT
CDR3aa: CASGNIDSPLHF

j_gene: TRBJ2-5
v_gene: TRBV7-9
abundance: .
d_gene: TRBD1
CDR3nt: TGTGCCAGCGGTACAGGGGACCCCCGGGAGACCCAGTACTTC
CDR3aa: CASGTGDPRETQYF

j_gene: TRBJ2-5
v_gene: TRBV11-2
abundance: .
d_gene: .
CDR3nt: TGTGCCAGCAGCTTAGATCTGACTCGGGAGACCCAGTACTTC
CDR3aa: CASSLDLTRETQYF

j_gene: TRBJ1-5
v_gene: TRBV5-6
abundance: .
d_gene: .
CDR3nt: TGTGCCAGCAGCTTGGCCGGGGGAAGAAATCAGCCCCAGCATTTT
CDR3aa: CASSLAGGRNQPQHF

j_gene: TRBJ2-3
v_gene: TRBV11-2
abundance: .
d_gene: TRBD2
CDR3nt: TGTGCCAGCAGCTTACGGACTAGCGGGGGATACACAGATACGCAGTATTTT
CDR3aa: CASSLRTSGGYTDTQYF

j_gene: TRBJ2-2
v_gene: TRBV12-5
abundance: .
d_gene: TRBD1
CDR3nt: TGTGCTAGTGGCCCGACAGGGAGTCCTTATATCGGGGAGCTGTTTTTT
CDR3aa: CASGPTGSPYIGELFF

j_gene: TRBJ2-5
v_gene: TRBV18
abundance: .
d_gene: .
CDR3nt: TGTGCCAGCTCGTTCAGGGGTGGCGAGACCCAGTACTTC
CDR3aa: CASSFRGGETQYF

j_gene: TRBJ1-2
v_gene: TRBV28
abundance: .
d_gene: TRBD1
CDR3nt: TGTGCCAGCACCGTCACAGGGGATGGCTACACCTTC
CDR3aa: CASTVTGDGYTF

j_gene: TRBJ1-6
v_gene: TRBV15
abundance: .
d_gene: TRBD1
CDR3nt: TGTGCCACCAGCAGAGTTATGGGACAGGGCGGCTCACCCCTCCACTTT
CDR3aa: CATSRVMGQGGSPLHF

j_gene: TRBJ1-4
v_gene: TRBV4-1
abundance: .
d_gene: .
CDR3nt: TGCGCCAGCAGCCAAGATGGGGCCTTTAATGAAAAACTGTTTTTT
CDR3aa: CASSQDGAFNEKLFF

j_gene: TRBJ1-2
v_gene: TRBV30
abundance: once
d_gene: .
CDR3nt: TGTGCCTGGAGTGTATTAGCACAGGAGATTTATGGCTACACCTTC
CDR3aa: CAWSVLAQEIYGYTF

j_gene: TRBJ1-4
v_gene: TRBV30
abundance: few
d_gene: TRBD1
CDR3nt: TGTGCCTGGAGACCTAAACCCGGGACAGGGTTCGAAAAACTGTTTTTT
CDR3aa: CAWRPKPGTGFEKLFF

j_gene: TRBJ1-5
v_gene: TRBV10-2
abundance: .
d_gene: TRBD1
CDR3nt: TGCGCCAGCAGTGAGTCTACAGGGGGCGCACAGCCCCAGCATTTT
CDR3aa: CASSESTGGAQPQHF

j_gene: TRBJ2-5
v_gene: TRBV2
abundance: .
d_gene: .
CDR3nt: TGTGCCAGCAGTGAGCTGTGGTCGAAACCTAAAGAGACCCAGTACTTC
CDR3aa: CASSELWSKPKETQYF

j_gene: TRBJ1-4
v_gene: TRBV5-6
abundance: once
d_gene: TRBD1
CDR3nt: TGTGCCAGCAGTCCCGGGACAGGGAGTGAAAAACTGTTTTTT
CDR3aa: CASSPGTGSEKLFF

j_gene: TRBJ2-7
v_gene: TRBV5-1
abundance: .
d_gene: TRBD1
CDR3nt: TGCGCCAGCAGCCCGACCGACAGGGGGCTTGTCTACGAGCAGTACTTC
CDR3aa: CASSPTDRGLVYEQYF

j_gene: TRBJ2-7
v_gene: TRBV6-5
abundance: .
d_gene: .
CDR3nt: TGTGCCAGCAGTTACCGGCAGTACAGCTCCTACGAGCAGTACTTC
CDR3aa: CASSYRQYSSYEQYF

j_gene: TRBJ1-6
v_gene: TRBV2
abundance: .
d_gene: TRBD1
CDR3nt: TGTGCCAGCAGGCCGACAGGGGGATCCCCCCGGGCCCAGAGCTCCTATAATTCACCCCTCCACTTT
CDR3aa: CASRPTGGSPRAQSSYNSPLHF

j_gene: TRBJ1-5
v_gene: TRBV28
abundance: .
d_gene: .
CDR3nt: TGTGCCAGCAGCATCAGGGACTTGAGCAATCAGCCCCAGCATTTT
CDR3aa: CASSIRDLSNQPQHF

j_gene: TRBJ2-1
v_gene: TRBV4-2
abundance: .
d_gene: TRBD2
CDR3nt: TGTGCCAGCAGCCAAGATGGGCGGGGGGGCAGAAACAATGAGCAGTTCTTC
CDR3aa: CASSQDGRGGRNNEQFF

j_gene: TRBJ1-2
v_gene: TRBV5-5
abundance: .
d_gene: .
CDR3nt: TGTGCCAGCAGCTTGTGCAGGGGCGGCGGCTACACCTTC
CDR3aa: CASSLCRGGGYTF

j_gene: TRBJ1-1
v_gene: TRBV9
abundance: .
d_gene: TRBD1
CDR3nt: TGTGCCAGCAGCCTAGGACAGGGGGGCACTGAAGCTTTCTTT
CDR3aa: CASSLGQGGTEAFF

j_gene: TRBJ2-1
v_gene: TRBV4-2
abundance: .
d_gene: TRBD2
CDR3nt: TGTGCCAGCAGCCAATTGCCGGGACTAGCGGGACCGCCGCAGTTCTTC
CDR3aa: CASSQLPGLAGPPQFF

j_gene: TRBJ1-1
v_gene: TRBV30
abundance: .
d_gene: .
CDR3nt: TGTGCCTGGACAGGGCGCACTGAAGCTTTCTTT
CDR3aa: CAWTGRTEAFF

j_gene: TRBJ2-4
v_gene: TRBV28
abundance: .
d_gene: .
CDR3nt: TGTGCCAGCACGCCCGCCAGTATAGCCAAAAACATTCAGTACTTC
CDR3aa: CASTPASIAKNIQYF

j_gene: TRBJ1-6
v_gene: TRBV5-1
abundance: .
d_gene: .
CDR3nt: TGCGCCAGCAGCTTGGTTCAGAATTCACCCCTCCACTTT
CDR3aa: CASSLVQNSPLHF

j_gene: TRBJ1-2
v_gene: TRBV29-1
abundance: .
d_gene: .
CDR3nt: TGCAGCGTTGAAGATACCGGGGGCTATGGCTACACCTTC
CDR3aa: CSVEDTGGYGYTF

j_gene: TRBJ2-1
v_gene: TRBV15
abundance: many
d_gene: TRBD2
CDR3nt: TGTGCCACCAGCACTGGAGCGGGGGGTAACTACAATGAGCAGTTCTTC
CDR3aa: CATSTGAGGNYNEQFF

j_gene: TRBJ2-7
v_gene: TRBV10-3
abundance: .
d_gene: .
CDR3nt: TGTGCCATCAGGGGTAGGGGCGCAGGCTACGAGCAGTACTTC
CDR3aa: CAIRGRGAGYEQYF

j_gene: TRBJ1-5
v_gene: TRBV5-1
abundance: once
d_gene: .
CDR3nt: TGCGCCAGCAGCTTGGACGGATTCGAGGCCCAGCATTTT
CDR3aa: CASSLDGFEAQHF

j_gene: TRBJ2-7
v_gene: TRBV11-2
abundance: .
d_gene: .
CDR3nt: TGTGCCAGCAGCTTTACGGGAGACGAGCAGTACTTC
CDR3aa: CASSFTGDEQYF

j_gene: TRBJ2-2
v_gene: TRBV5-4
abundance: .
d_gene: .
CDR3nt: TGTGCCAGCAGCTTGGCCACTAGTACCGGGGAGCTGTTTTTT
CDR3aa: CASSLATSTGELFF